The rows below give T cell receptor beta chains drawn from one sample of a study of cytomegalovirus exposure and HLA in healthy donors. The method was immunoSEQ multiplex PCR; TCRdb's version includes in-frame clones alone and lacks a portion of them. The sample comprises about 250,000 clones, about 88% of which are singletons, and 12% rests with the top ten. Sequencing was done on a sample of PBMCs. The receptors stem from a man younger than 35 in good health and CMV-seropositive. Each CDR3 is given with its conserved first and last residue. D genes are given only for firm matches. Clone size, where shown, is once, few, many, or a class for clones that have expanded.

j_gene,v_gene,d_gene,abundance,CDR3aa,CDR3nt
TRBJ2-5,TRBV15,TRBD1,-,CATSRGGQANQETQYF,TGTGCCACCAGCAGAGGAGGACAGGCGAACCAAGAGACCCAGTACTTC
TRBJ2-3,TRBV18,TRBD1,-,CASSRAGGLTDTQYF,TGTGCCAGCTCACGGGCAGGGGGCCTCACAGATACGCAGTATTTT
TRBJ1-2,TRBV7-2,TRBD1,-,CASSQGTGHYGYTF,TGTGCCAGCAGCCAGGGGACAGGTCACTATGGCTACACCTTC
TRBJ2-1,TRBV19,TRBD2,-,CASSIRLAGEYDEQFF,TGTGCCAGTAGTATACGACTAGCGGGAGAATACGATGAGCAGTTCTTC
TRBJ1-1,TRBV4-1,-,once,CASSQDPSGNTEAFF,TGCGCCAGCAGCCAAGATCCTTCCGGTAACACTGAAGCTTTCTTT
TRBJ1-1,TRBV27,-,-,CASRSRVTEAFF,TGTGCCAGCAGGAGCAGGGTCACTGAAGCTTTCTTT
TRBJ2-7,TRBV5-4,TRBD2,-,CASSLGADTSGRYEQYF,TGTGCCAGCAGCTTGGGTGCGGACACTAGCGGGAGGTACGAGCAGTACTTC
TRBJ2-6,TRBV6-1,-,-,CASSAQGTSGANVLTF,TGTGCCAGCAGTGCACAGGGAACCTCTGGGGCCAACGTCCTGACTTTC
TRBJ2-5,TRBV2,-,-,CASSEAQSETQYF,TGTGCCAGCAGTGAGGCGCAGTCGGAGACCCAGTACTTC
TRBJ1-5,TRBV15,TRBD1,-,CATSPMTGDDQPQHF,TGTGCCACCAGCCCCATGACAGGGGATGACCAGCCCCAGCATTTT
TRBJ2-1,TRBV5-1,-,-,CASSKDGRDNNEQFF,TGCGCCAGCAGCAAGGACGGACGGGACAACAATGAGCAGTTCTTC
TRBJ1-2,TRBV23-1,-,few,CASSLSARLTF,TGCGCCAGCAGTCTTTCGGCCCGTCTCACCTTC
TRBJ2-5,TRBV12-5,-,-,CASGLRETQYF,TGTGCTAGTGGTTTGCGGGAGACCCAGTACTTC
TRBJ2-5,TRBV18,-,-,CASSPPTIQETQYF,TGTGCCAGCTCACCACCCACTATCCAAGAGACCCAGTACTTC
TRBJ2-1,TRBV6-5,-,-,CASSRVGNSYNEQFF,TGTGCCAGCTCCAGGGTGGGTAACTCCTACAATGAGCAGTTCTTC
TRBJ2-1,TRBV11-3,TRBD2,-,CASSLVPSGSSNEQFF,TGTGCCAGCAGCTTAGTCCCTAGCGGGAGTAGCAATGAGCAGTTCTTC
TRBJ2-3,TRBV29-1,-,-,CSPRDSSTDTQYF,TGCAGCCCCCGGGACTCCAGCACAGATACGCAGTATTTT